The entry below describes one T cell receptor beta chain. TCRdb independently ran MiXCR on the RT-PCR reads; one entry per CDR3 protein. Of about 700,000 distinct CDR3 sequences listed, 14% were seen once; the top ten hold roughly 3.9%. This CDR3 comprises 15 residues. The germline gives CDR1 DFQATT, CDR2 SNEGSKA (reference sequence). Trimming took 1 base from V and 1 from J, leaving 13 bases between them. Sequenced sample: memory CD4+ T cells from blood. This chain connects TRBV20-1 to TRBJ2-5; unclear D gene. The clonotype was recovered from a female donor in good health, serving as a healthy control. The CDR3, as DNA: TGCAGTGCTAGAGTCGTGGCAGACCCCCAAGAGACCCAGTACTTC. Its protein is CSARVVADPQETQYF.